Presented here are 8 T cell receptor beta chains from one specimen sequenced in a study of T cell responses to AZD1222 COVID-19 vaccine listed by TCRdb under 2021. In the paper's terms, the time point label means: baseline before first vaccination. The sample's treatment or condition label is to be understood as: meningococcal conjugate vaccine given as trial control. Library method: the immunoSEQ multiplex PCR assay. TCRdb retrieved this table from immuneACCESS and kept in-frame rearrangements only. Not all clones are present; in checked studies, unresolved V genes account for under half, and no reason is known for the remainder. The sample yields roughly 80,000 clones; roughly 87% were counted once. The ten top clones hold approximately 4.8% of the sample. The sample in question was peripheral blood, obtained on day 0 of MenACWY control vaccination. These receptors originate from an adult in good health.

This chain uses TRBV14 with TRBJ1-2, with no clear D. Germline V gene data show CDR1 as SGHDN and CDR2 as FVKESK. There are 23 residues in the CDR3. The V end lost 2 bases, the J end lost 0 bases, and 34 bases lay between the germline ends. The CDR3 loop reads CASSQWPADGLSAFLLANYGYTF. The CDR3 DNA reads as TGTGCCAGCAGCCAATGGCCAGCCGACGGCTTATCCGCCTTCCTACTCGCTAACTATGGCTACACCTTC.

This chain uses TRBV9 with TRBJ1-2, with D tentatively TRBD1 (5 bases). Germline-derived CDR1 and CDR2 are SGDLS and YYNGEE. Trimming removed 4 bases from V and 8 bases from J, with 15 bases in between. The CDR3 covers 13 residues. The CDR3 DNA follows: TGTGCCAGCAGCAACTTGGGGGGTGGCGGCTACACCTTC. This gives the protein CASSNLGGGGYTF.

The chain uses TRBV9 and TRBJ1-6, with D maybe TRBD1 (5 bases). In germline, CDR1 is SGDLS, CDR2 YYNGEE. The CDR3 totals 16 residues. Trimming pared 4 bases from V and 3 bases from J, leaving 14 bases between. CDR3 in amino acids: CASSPLRGGYNSPLHF. CDR3 nucleotide sequence: TGTGCCAGCAGCCCGCTGCGGGGCGGCTATAATTCACCCCTCCACTTT.

This chain joins TRBV19 and TRBJ1-6; D perhaps matches TRBD1 (5 bases). Germline assignment: CDR1 LNHDA and CDR2 SQIVND (reference sequence). V was cut by 4 bases and J by 4 bases, with 14 bases left in between. The CDR3 sequence is 16 residues long. Written as DNA, the CDR3 is TGTGCCAGTAGTAAAGGGGACCGACTATATAATTCACCCCTCCACTTT. It translates to CASSKGDRLYNSPLHF.

This chain links TRBV20-1 with TRBJ1-2, with D maybe TRBD1 (6 bases). The CDR3 length is 13 residues. The germline gives CDR1 DFQATT, CDR2 SNEGSKA (reference sequence). Trimming removed 3 bases at V and 4 bases at J, with 12 bases between. CDR3 residues: CSASSGGSYGYTF. DNA of the CDR3: TGCAGTGCTAGTTCCGGGGGCTCCTATGGCTACACCTTC.

The V gene is TRBV19, the J gene TRBJ1-5; unclear D gene. Trimming stripped 5 bases from V and 9 bases from J, with 20 bases between. Germline V CDR1 and CDR2: LNHDA, SQIVND (reference sequence). The CDR3 is 15 amino acids. The CDR3, as DNA: TGTGCCAGTAGTCCCAGCTTAGCCGGAGGACGGCCCCAGCATTTT. Protein: CASSPSLAGGRPQHF.

The rearrangement links TRBV4-3 to TRBJ1-2, with D perhaps matching TRBD1 (5 bases). The V and J ends lost 0 bases and 8 bases respectively, with 16 bases between them. CDR3 length equals 15 residues. Germline V gene lookup returns CDR1 LGHNA and CDR2 YSLEER. The CDR3, as DNA: TGCGCCAGCAGCCAAGATAGGGACTATAAGTGGGGCTACACCTTC. This translates into CASSQDRDYKWGYTF.

The chain recombines TRBV11-3 with TRBJ2-1, with D maybe TRBD1 (6 bases). The CDR3 extends over 12 amino acids. Germline V gives CDR1 SGHNT, CDR2 YENEEA. V was clipped by 4 bases and J by 9 bases, with 10 bases between them. The CDR3 DNA reads TGTGCCAGCAGCTCGGGACAAGGTGAGCAGTTCTTC. As protein: CASSSGQGEQFF.